This T cell receptor (beta chain) stems from a study of cytomegalovirus exposure and HLA in healthy donors. Study-level information: T cells numbering some 170 million yielded 117 million unique TCR beta sequences in an earlier analysis.

Study results and limitations: In an earlier analysis, most TCR beta V segments were productive about 87% or about 30% of the time. A later analysis linked about 17,000 TCR beta sequences to HLA alleles at 0.05 false discovery rate. The majority of TCR sequences were rare, yet some public TCRs appeared in many donors.

CDR1 and CDR2 (germline): SGHRS, YFSETQ. V lost 3 bases to trimming and J lost 7 bases; unmatched junction nucleotides: 5. The CDR3 has 14 residues. About this clone: Its antigen is unknown.

Use of 60 Vbeta and 13 Jbeta primers characterized the PCR. This table comes from immunoSEQ multiplex PCR, and its TCRdb copy is limited to in-frame clones, with some not included. This sample yields about 190,000 clones, of which around three quarters are seen a single time; 11% to 15% belongs to the top ten. Sequencing used PBMCs. The clonotype comes from a woman in her twenties or thirties in good health and CMV-seropositive. This chain joins TRBV5-1 and TRBJ2-1; 9 bases align to TRBD1. The CDR3, as DNA: TGCGCCAGCAGCTGGGGGACAGGGTTGAATGAGCAGTTCTTC. It codes for CASSWGTGLNEQFF.